This TCR beta chain was found in a study of blood T cell repertoires in COVID-19. At the level of the study: The analysed material was cDNA or gDNA that came from T cells, B-cell-depleted T cells, or PBMCs.

The data were produced by immunoSEQ multiplex PCR, yet TCRdb's version contains in-frame clones alone and is incomplete. This sample carries some 150,000 clones, 86% of them seen once, and the ten largest clones take more than 6.5%. Sequencing was done on a sample of peripheral blood. This TCR was recovered from a woman aged 80 or over in a cohort sampled during active or convalescent COVID-19.

Here the CDR3 reads CASSPDRANEQFF. CDR3 bases: TGTGCCAGTAGTCCGGACAGGGCGAATGAGCAGTTCTTC. The rearrangement joins TRBV19 to TRBJ2-1; 8 bases are a match to TRBD1. V gave up 5 bases and J gave up 7 bases; unmatched junction bases: 4. CDR3 length equals 13 residues. CDR1 and CDR2 (germline): LNHDA, SQIVND (reference sequence).